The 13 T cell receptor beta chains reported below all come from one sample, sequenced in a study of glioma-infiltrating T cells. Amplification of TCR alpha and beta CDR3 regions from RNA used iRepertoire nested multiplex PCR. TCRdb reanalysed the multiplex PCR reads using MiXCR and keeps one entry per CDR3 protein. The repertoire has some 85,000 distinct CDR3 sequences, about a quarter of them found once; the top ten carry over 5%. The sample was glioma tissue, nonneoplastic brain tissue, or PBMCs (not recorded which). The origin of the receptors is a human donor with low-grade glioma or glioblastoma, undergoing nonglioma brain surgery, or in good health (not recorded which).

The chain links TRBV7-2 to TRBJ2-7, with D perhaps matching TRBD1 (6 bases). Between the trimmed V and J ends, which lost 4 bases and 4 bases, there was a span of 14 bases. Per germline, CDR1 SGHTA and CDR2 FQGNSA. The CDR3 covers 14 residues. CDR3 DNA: TGTGCCAGCAGCTCCCAAGGGACAAATTACGAGCAGTACTTC. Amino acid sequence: CASSSQGTNYEQYF. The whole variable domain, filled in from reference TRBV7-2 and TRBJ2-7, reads GAGVSQSPSNKVTEKGKDVELRCDPISGHTALYWYRQSLGQGLEFLIYFQGNSAPDKSGLPSDRFSAERTGGSVSTLTIQRTQQEDSAVYLCASSSQGTNYEQYFGPGTRLTVT.

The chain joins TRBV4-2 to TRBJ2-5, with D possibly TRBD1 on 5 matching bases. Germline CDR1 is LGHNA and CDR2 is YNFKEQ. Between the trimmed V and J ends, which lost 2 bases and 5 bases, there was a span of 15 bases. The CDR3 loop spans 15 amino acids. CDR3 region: CASSQTSTGAETQYF. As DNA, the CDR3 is TGTGCCAGCAGCCAAACTTCGACTGGGGCGGAGACCCAGTACTTC.

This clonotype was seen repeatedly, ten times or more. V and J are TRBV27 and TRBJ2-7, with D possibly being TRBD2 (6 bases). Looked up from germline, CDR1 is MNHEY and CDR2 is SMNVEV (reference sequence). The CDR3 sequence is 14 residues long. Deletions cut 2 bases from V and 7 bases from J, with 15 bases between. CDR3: CASSLNRMGGEQYF. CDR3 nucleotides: TGTGCCAGCAGTTTAAACCGCATGGGGGGAGAGCAGTACTTC.

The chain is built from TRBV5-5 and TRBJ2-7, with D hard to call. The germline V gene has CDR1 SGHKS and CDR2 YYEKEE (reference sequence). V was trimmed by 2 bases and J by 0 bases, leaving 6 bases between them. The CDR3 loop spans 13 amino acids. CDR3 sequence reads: CASSFATSYEQYF. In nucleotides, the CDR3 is TGTGCCAGCAGCTTCGCCACCTCCTACGAGCAGTACTTC.

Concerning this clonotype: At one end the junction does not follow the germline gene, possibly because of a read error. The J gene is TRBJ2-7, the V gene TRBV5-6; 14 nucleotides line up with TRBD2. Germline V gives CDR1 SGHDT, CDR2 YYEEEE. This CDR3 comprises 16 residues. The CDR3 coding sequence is TGTACCAGCAGACAACTTGGGACTAGCGGGAGCTACGAGCAGTACTTC. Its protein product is CTSRQLGTSGSYEQYF.

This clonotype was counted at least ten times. CDR3 loop: CASSLDRNGPQHF. The CDR3 DNA reads TGTGCCAGCAGTTTAGACAGGAACGGGCCCCAGCATTTT. The chain recombines TRBV27 with TRBJ1-5; the D gene is possibly TRBD1 (6 bases). CDR1 and CDR2 from the germline V gene are MNHEY and SMNVEV (reference sequence). The CDR3 spans 13 residues. V dropped 2 bases and J dropped 9 bases, with 11 bases sitting between them.

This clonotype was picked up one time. The CDR3 is CASSLGVQYF. DNA of the CDR3: TGTGCCAGCAGTTTAGGGGTGCAGTATTTT. The chain has TRBV12-3 or TRBV12-4 and TRBJ2-3; D uncertain. Trimming shortened V by 1 base and J by 11 bases, and 4 bases separated the two germline ends. This CDR3 region has 10 residues.

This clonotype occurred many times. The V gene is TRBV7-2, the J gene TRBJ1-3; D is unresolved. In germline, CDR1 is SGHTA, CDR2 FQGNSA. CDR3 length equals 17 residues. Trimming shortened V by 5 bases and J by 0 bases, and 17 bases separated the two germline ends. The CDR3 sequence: CASSLTFTDYSGNTIYF. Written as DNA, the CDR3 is TGTGCCAGCAGCCTAACATTTACAGATTACTCTGGAAACACCATATATTTT.

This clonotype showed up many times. CDR3 sequence: CSAPTWGGSHYNEQFF. The CDR3 DNA follows: TGCAGTGCTCCAACGTGGGGCGGGAGTCACTACAATGAGCAGTTCTTC. V gene TRBV20-1 combines with J gene TRBJ2-1, with TRBD2 matching 7 bases. Germline CDR1 is DFQATT and CDR2 is SNEGSKA (reference sequence). V lost 5 bases to trimming and J lost 3 bases; unmatched junction nucleotides: 13. The CDR3 has 16 amino acids.

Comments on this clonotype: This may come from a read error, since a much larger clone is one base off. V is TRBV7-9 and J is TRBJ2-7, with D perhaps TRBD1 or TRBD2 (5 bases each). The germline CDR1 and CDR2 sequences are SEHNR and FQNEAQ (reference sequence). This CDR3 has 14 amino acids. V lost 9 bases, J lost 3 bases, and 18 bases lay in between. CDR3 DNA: TGTGCCAGGGCGCCTAAGGGGAGCTGCTACGAGCAGTACTTC. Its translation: CARAPKGSCYEQYF.

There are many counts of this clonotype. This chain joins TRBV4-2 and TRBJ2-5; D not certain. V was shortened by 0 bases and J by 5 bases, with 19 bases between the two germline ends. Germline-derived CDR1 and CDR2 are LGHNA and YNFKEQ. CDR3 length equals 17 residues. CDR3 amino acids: CASSQDHFSRFGETQYF. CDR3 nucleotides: TGTGCCAGCAGCCAAGATCATTTCAGCCGATTTGGGGAGACCCAGTACTTC.

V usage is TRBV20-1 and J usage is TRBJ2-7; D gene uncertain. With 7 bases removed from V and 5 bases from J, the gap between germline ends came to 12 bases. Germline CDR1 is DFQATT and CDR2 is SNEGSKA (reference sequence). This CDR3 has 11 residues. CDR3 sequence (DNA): TGCAGTGATAAGTCTCCCCACGAGCAGTACTTC. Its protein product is CSDKSPHEQYF.

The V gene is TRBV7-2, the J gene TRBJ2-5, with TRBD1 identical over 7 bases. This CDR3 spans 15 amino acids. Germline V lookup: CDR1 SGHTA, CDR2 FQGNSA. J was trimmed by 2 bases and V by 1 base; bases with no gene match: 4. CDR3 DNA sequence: TGTGCCAGCAGCTTAGGGTCAGGGGGTCAAGAGACCCAGTACTTC. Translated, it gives CASSLGSGGQETQYF.